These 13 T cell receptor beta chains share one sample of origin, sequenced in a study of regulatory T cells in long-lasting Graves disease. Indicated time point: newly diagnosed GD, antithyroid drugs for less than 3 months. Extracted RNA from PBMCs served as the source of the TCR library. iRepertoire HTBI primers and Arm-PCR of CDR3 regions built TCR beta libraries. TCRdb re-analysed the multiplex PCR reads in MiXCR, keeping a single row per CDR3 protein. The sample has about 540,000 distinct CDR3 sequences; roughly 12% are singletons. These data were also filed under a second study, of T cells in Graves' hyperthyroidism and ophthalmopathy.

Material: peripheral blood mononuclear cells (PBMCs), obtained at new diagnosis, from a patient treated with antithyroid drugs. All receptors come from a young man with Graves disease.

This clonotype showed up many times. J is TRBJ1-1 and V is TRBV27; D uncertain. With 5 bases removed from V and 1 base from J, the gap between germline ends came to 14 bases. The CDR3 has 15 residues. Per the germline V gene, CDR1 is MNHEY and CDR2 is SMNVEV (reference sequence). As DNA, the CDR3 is TGTGCCAGCAGTACCTCCGGACGGCCGAACACTGAAGCTTTCTTT. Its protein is CASSTSGRPNTEAFF.

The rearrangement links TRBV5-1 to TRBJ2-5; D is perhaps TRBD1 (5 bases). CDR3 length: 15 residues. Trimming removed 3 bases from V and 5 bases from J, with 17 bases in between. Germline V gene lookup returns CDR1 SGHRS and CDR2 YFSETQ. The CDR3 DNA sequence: TGCGCCAGCAGCTCCGGCAGGGTGGGGCGTGAGACCCAGTACTTC. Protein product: CASSSGRVGRETQYF.

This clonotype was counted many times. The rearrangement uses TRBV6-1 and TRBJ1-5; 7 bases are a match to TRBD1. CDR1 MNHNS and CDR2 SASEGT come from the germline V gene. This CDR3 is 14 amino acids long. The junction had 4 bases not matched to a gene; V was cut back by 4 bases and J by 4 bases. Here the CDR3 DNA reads TGTGCCAGCAGTGGAGGGACAGTAAATCAGCCCCAGCATTTT. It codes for CASSGGTVNQPQHF.

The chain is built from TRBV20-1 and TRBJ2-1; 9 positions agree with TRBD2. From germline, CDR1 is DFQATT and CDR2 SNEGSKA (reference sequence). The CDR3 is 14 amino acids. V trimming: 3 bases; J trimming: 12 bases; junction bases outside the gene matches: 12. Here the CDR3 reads CSASYAGGPEVQFF. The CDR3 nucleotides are TGCAGTGCTAGCTACGCGGGAGGGCCCGAGGTGCAGTTCTTC.

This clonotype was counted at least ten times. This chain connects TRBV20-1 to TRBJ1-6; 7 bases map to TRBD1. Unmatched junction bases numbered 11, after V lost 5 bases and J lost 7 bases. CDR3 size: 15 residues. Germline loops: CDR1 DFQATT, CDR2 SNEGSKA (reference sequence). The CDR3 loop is CSAQRAGTANSPLHF. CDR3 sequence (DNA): TGCAGTGCTCAAAGAGCCGGGACAGCAAATTCACCCCTCCACTTT.

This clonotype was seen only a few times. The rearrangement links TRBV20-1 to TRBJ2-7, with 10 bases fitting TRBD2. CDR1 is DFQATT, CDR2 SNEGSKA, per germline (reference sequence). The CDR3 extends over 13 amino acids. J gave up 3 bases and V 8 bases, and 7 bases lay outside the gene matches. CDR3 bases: TGCAGTTATGCGGCTAGCGGGAGCTACGAGCAGTACTTC. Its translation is CSYAASGSYEQYF.

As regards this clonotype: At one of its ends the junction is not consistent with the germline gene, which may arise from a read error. CDR3 protein: CASSFVAGGEQDF. CDR3 in DNA: TGCGCCAGCAGCTTTGTAGCGGGAGGGGAGCAGGACTTC. The chain is built from TRBV5-1 and TRBJ2-7; TRBD2 agrees at 11 bases. The CDR3 has 13 residues. In germline, CDR1 is SGHRS, CDR2 YFSETQ.

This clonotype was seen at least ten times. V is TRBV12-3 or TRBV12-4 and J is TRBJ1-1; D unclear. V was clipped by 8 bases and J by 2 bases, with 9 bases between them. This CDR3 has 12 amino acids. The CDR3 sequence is CASVPRNTEAFF. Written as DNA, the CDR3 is TGTGCCAGCGTGCCTCGAAACACTGAAGCTTTCTTT.

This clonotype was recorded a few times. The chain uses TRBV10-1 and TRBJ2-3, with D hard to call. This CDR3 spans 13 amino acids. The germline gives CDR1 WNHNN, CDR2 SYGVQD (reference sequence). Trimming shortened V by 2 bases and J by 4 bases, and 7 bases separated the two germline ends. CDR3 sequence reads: CASSETSSDTQYF. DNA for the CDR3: TGCGCCAGCAGTGAGACAAGCTCAGATACGCAGTATTTT.

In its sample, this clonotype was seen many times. The chain's CDR3 is CASSSPPSNQPQHF. The CDR3 DNA reads as TGTGCCAGCAGTTCCCCCCCAAGCAATCAGCCCCAGCATTTT. The genes are TRBV6-2 or TRBV6-3 and TRBJ1-5; no firm D call. The germline gives CDR1 MNHEY, CDR2 SVGEGT. Trimming took 4 bases from V and 1 from J, leaving 8 bases between them. The length of the CDR3 is 14 residues.

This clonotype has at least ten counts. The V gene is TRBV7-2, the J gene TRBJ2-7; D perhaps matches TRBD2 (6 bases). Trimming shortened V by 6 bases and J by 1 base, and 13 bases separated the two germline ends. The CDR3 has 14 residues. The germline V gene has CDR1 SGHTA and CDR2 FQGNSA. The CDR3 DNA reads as TGTGCCAGCAGGCTAGGAGGAGGGTCCTACGAGCAGTACTTC. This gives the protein CASRLGGGSYEQYF. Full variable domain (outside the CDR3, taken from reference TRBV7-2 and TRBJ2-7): GAGVSQSPSNKVTEKGKDVELRCDPISGHTALYWYRQSLGQGLEFLIYFQGNSAPDKSGLPSDRFSAERTGGSVSTLTIQRTQQEDSAVYLCASRLGGGSYEQYFGPGTRLTVT.

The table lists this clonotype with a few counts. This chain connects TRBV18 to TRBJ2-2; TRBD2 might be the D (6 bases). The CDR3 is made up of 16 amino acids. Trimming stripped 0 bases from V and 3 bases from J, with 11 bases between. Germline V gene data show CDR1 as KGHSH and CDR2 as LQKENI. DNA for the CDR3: TGTGCCAGCTCACCACCGAGCGGGCCGTACACCGGGGAGCTGTTTTTT. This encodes CASSPPSGPYTGELFF.

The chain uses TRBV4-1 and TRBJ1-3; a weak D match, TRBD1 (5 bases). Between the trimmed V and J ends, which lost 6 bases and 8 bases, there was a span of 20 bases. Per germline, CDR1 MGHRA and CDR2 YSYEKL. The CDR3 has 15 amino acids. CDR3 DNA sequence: TGCGCCAGCAGGCTGAGGGACGGAGGTGAGGACACCATATATTTT. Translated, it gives CASRLRDGGEDTIYF.